This TCR beta chain was recovered during a study of response to subunit inactivated influenza vaccine. CDR1 is SGHAT, CDR2 FQNNGV, per germline. V gave up 5 bases and J gave up 8 bases; unmatched junction bases: 9. This CDR3 has 15 amino acids. This clonotype was counted a few times. TCRdb fed the RT-PCR reads into MiXCR, producing one record per CDR3 protein. This sample has 500,000 to 600,000 distinct CDR3 sequences; approximately 12% occur once, and the top ten carry less than 15%. The sequenced sample was PBMCs from blood, obtained more than 35 days after vaccination. V usage is TRBV11-2 and J usage is TRBJ2-1; 10 positions match TRBD2. The sequence was obtained from a middle-aged man who received an inactivated influenza vaccine. In DNA form, the CDR3 reads TGTGCCAGCAGCGTTAGGACTAGCGGATTCGATGAGCAGTTCTTC. Protein: CASSVRTSGFDEQFF.